This TCR beta chain stems from a study of Graves' ophthalmopathy and Graves' hyperthyroidism. Overall study context: Peripheral blood sampling preceded any treatment and occurred at initial diagnosis.

The CDR3 length is 15 residues. V lost 5 bases to trimming and J lost 0 bases; unmatched junction nucleotides: 8. CDR1 and CDR2 from the germline V gene are DFQATT and SNEGSKA (reference sequence). TCR beta CDR3 amplification used RNA transcripts. HTBI-primed first-round RT-PCR preceded second-round multiplex PCR. TCRdb reanalysed the multiplex PCR reads using MiXCR and keeps one entry per CDR3 protein. The sample lists about 740,000 distinct CDR3 sequences; about 44% were seen once. The PBMCs had their origin in less than 13 ml of fresh peripheral blood. Regarding this clonotype: What it recognizes is unknown.

The study's findings and limits: Most thyroid clonotypes with frequency above 0.001 were detected in blood too. At approximately 70% sensitivity and approximately 74% specificity, the model predicted progression of the ophthalmopathy.

The chain couples TRBV20-1 to TRBJ2-7, with 9 nucleotides matching TRBD2. What was sequenced was peripheral blood. This sequence originates from an adult man with Graves' ophthalmopathy. In nucleotides, the CDR3 is TGCAGTGCTGAGGAGACTAGCGGCGTCTCCTACGAGCAGTACTTC. This codes for CSAEETSGVSYEQYF.